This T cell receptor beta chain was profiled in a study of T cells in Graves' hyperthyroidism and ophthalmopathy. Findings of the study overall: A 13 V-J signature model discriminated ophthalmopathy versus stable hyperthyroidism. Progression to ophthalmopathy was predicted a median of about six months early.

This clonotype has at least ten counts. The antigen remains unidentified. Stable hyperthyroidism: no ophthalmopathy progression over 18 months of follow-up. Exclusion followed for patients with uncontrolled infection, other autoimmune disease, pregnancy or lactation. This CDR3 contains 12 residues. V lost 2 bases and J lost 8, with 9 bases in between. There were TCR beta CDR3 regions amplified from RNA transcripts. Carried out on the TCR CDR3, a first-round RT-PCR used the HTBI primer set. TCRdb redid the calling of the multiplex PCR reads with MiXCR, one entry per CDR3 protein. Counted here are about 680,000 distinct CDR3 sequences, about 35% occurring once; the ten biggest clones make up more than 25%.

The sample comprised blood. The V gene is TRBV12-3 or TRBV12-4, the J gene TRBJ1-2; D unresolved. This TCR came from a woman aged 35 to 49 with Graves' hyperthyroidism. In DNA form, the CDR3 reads TGTGCCAGCAGTTTACCGGGTTTAGGCTACACCTTC. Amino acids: CASSLPGLGYTF.